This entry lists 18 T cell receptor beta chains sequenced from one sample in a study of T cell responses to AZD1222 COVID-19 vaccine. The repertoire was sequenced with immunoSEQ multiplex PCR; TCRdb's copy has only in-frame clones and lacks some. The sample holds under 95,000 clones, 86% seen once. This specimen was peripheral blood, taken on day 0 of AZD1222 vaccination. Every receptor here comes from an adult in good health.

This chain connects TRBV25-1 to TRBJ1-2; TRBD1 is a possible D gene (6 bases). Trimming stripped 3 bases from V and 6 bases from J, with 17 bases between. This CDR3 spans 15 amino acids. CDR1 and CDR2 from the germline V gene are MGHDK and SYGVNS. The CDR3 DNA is TGTGCCAGCAGTGACCAAGGGGACATTAAGGATGGCTACACCTTC. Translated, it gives CASSDQGDIKDGYTF.

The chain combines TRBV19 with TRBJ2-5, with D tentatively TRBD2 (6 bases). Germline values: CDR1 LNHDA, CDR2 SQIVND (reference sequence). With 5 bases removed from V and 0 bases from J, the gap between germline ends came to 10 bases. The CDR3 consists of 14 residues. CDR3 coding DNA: TGTGCCAGTAGTCGGGACTCTTACCAAGAGACCCAGTACTTC. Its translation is CASSRDSYQETQYF.

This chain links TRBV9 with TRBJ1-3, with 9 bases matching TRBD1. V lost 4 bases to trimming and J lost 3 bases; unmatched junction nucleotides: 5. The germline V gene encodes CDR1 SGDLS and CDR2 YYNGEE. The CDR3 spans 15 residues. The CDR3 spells CASSPRTGDGNTIYF. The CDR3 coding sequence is TGTGCCAGCAGCCCACGGACAGGGGATGGAAACACCATATATTTT.

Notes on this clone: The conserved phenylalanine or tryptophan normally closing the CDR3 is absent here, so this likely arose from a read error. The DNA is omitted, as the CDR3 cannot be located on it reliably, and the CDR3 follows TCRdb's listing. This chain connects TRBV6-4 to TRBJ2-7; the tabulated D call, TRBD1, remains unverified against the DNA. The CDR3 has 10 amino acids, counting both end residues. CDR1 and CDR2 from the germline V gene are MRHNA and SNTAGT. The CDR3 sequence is CASSFPTGSS.

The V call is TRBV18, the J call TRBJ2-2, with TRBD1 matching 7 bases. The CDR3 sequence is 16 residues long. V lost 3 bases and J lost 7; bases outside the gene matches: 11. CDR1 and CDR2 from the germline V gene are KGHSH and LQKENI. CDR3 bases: TGTGCCAGCTCACCGCCGGGACAGACTTTTAGCGGGGAGCTGTTTTTT. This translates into CASSPPGQTFSGELFF.

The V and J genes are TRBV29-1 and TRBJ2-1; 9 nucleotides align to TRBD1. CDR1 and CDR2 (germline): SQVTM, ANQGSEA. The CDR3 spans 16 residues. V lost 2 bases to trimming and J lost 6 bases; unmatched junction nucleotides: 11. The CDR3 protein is CSVEPIRDRAINEQFF. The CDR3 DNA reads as TGCAGCGTTGAACCTATCCGGGACAGGGCGATCAATGAGCAGTTCTTC.

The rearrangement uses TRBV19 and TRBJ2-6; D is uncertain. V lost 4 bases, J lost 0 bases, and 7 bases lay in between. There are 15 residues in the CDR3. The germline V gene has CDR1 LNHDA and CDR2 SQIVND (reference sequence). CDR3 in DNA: TGTGCCAGTAGTAGAACAGCCTCTGGGGCCAACGTCCTGACTTTC. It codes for CASSRTASGANVLTF.

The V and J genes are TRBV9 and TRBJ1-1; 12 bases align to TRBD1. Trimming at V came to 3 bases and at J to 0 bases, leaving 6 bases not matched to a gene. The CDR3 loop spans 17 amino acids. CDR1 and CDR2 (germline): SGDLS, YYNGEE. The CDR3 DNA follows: TGTGCCAGCAGCGGGGGACAGGGGGCCTTGTTGAACACTGAAGCTTTCTTT. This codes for CASSGGQGALLNTEAFF.

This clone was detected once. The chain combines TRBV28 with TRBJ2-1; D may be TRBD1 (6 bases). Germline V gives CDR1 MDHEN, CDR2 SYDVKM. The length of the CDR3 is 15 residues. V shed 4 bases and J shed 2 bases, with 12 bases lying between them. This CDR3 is CASSSYGTPYNEQFF. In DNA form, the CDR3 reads TGTGCCAGCAGTTCCTACGGGACACCCTACAATGAGCAGTTCTTC.

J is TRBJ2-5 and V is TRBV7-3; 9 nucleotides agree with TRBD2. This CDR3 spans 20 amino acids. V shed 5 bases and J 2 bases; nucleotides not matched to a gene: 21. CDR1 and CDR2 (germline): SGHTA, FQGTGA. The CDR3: CASSDPMGAGGRQIQETQYF. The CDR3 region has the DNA TGTGCCAGCAGCGATCCCATGGGCGCGGGAGGGCGACAGATACAAGAGACCCAGTACTTC.

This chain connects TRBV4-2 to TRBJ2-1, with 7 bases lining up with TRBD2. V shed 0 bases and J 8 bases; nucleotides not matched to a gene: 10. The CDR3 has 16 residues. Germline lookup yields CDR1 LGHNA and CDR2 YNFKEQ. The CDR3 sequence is CASSQEPSGGGDEQFF. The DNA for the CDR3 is TGTGCCAGCAGCCAAGAACCTAGCGGAGGAGGGGATGAGCAGTTCTTC.

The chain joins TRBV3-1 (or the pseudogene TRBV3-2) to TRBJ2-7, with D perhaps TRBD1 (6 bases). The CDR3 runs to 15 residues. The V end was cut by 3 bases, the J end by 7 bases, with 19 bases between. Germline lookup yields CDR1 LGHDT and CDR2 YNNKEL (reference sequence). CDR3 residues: CASSQSVQGVGEQYF. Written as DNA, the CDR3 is TGTGCCAGCAGCCAGTCGGTACAGGGAGTGGGGGAGCAGTACTTC.

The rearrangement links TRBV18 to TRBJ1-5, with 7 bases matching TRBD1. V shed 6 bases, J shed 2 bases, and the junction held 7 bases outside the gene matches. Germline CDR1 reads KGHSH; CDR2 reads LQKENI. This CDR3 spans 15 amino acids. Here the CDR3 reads CASSPTGSGNQPQHF. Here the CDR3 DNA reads TGTGCCAGCTCCCCGACAGGGTCGGGCAATCAGCCCCAGCATTTT.

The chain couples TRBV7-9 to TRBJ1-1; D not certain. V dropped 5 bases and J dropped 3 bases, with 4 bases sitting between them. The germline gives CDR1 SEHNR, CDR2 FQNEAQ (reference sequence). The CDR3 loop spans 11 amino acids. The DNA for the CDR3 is TGTGCCAGCAGCGATTACACTGAAGCTTTCTTT. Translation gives CASSDYTEAFF.

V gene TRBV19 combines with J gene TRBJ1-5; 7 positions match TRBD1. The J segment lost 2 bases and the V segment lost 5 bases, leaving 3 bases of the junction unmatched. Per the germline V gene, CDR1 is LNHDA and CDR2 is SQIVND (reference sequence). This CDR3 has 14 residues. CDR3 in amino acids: CASSDTGGNQPQHF. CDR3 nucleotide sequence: TGTGCCAGTAGTGATACAGGGGGCAATCAGCCCCAGCATTTT.

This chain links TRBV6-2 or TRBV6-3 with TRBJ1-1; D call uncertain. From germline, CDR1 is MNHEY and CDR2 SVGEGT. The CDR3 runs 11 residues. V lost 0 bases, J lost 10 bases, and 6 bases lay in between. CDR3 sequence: CASSYSNIAFF. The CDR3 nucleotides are TGTGCCAGCAGTTACTCGAACATAGCTTTCTTT.

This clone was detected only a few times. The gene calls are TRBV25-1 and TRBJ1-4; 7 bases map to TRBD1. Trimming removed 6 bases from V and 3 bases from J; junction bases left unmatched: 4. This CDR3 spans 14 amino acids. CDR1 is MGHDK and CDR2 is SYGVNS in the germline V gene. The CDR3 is CASSNDRANEKLFF. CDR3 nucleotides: TGTGCCAGCAGCAACGACAGGGCTAATGAAAAACTGTTTTTT.

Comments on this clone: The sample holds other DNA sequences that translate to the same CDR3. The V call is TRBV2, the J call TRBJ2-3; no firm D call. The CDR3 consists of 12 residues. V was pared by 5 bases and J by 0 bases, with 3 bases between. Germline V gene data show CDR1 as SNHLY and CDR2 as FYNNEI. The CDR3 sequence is CASSYSTDTQYF. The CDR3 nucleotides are TGTGCCAGCAGTTATAGCACAGATACGCAGTATTTT.